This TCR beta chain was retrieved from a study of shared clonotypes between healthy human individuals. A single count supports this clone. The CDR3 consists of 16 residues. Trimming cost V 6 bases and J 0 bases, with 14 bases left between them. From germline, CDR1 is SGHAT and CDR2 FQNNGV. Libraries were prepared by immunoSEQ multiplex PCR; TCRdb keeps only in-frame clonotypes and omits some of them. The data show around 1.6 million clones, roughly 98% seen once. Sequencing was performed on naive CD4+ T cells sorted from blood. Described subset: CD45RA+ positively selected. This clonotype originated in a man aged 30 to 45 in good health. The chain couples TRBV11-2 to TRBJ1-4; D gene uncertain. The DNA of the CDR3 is TGTGCCAGCAGTGAGGAGGGCTTGGCAACTAATGAAAAACTGTTTTTT. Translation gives CASSEEGLATNEKLFF.